This TCR beta chain was captured in a study of early T cells in non-severe SARS-CoV-2 infection. TCRdb ran MiXCR on the 5' RACE reads and lists one entry per CDR3 protein. The data contain roughly 68,000 distinct CDR3 sequences, 4.9% of them seen just once; the ten biggest clones take up 4.5% to 5.5%. The CDR3 loop spans 16 amino acids. Germline V gene sequence: CDR1 ENHRY, CDR2 SYGVKD. Losses at the gene ends were 6 bases for V and 3 bases for J; bases not matched to a gene: 12. At least ten counts were recorded for this clonotype. The sequence was obtained from an adult who was a healthcare worker with PCR-confirmed SARS-CoV-2 infection or an uninfected control (not recorded which). V and J are TRBV10-3 and TRBJ2-7; TRBD1 aligns across 9 bases. Material: whole blood. CDR3 residues: CAIRTTGTGSSYEQYF. CDR3 nucleotides: TGTGCCATCAGGACCACCGGGACAGGGTCGAGCTACGAGCAGTACTTC.